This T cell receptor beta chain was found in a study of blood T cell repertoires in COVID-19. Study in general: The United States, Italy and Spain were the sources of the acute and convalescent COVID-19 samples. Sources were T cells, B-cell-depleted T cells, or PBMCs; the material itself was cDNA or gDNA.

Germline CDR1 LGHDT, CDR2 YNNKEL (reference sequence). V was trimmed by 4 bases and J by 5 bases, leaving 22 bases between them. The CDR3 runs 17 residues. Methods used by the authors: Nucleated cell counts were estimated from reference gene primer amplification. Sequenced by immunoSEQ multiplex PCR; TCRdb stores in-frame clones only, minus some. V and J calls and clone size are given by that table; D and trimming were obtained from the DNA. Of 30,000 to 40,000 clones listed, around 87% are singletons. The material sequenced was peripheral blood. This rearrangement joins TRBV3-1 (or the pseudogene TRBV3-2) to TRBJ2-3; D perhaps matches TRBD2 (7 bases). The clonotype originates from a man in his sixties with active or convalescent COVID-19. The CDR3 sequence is CASSRRGAGVIGDTQYF. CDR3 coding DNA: TGTGCCAGCAGCCGTCGGGGGGCGGGAGTGATCGGAGATACGCAGTATTTT.